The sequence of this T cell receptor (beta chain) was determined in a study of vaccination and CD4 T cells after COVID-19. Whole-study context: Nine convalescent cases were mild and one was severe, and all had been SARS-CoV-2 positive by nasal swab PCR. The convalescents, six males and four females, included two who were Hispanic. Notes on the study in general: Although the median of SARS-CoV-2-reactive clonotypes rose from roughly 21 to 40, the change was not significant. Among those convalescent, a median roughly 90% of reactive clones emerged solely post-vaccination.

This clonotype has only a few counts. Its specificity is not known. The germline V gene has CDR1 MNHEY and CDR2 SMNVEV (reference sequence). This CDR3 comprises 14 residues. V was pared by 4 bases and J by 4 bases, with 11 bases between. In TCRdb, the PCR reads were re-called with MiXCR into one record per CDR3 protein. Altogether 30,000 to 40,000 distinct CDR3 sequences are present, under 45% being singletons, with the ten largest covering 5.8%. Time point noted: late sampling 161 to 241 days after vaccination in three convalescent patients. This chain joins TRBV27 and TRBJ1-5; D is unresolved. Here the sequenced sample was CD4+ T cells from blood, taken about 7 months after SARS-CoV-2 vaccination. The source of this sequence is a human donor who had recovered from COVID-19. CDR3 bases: TGTGCCAGCAGTTCCCCGTTACGGAATCAGCCCCAGCATTTT. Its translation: CASSSPLRNQPQHF.